This passage covers 22 T cell receptor beta chains from one sample sequenced in a study of post-analysis software for immune sequencing data. Study-wide results and limits: Patients showed TRBV5-6, TRBV5-1 and TRBV20-1 among four to six TRBV segments more frequent than in controls.

Unique molecular identifiers featured in each of the TCR beta cDNA libraries. One entry per CDR3 protein results from TCRdb running MiXCR on the PCR reads. The table includes roughly 650,000 distinct CDR3 sequences, roughly three fifths detected once. For these receptors, no antigen is known. Sequencing was performed on blood. All receptors derive from a girl aged 2 to 10 with multiple sclerosis.

The chain carries TRBV5-1 and TRBJ2-3, with no clear D. The CDR3 spans 12 residues. CDR1 SGHRS and CDR2 YFSETQ come from the germline V gene. The ends were cut back, 4 bases at V and 6 bases at J, with 9 bases in the middle. The CDR3 loop reads CASSPWPDTQYF. In DNA, the CDR3 is TGCGCCAGCAGCCCTTGGCCGGATACGCAGTATTTT.

This clonotype came up a few times. V and J are TRBV6-5 and TRBJ2-1; possible D gene TRBD2, 6 bases. V lost 4 bases and J 8 bases, leaving 12 bases between the germline ends. CDR1 MNHEY and CDR2 SVGAGI come from the germline V gene. This CDR3 is built from 13 residues. The chain's CDR3 is CASSLGGAYEQFF. DNA for the CDR3: TGTGCCAGCAGTTTAGGAGGGGCGTATGAGCAGTTCTTC.

The V call is TRBV5-1, the J call TRBJ2-5, with 9 bases fitting TRBD1. With the DNA end fitting TRBJ2-7 better, the J assignment may be wrong. CDR1 and CDR2 (germline): SGHRS, YFSETQ. The CDR3 is made up of 14 amino acids. The CDR3 is CASSHGDRVGEQYF. As DNA, the CDR3 is TGCGCCAGCAGCCACGGGGACAGGGTGGGCGAGCAGTACTTC.

This clonotype was detected only a few times. J is TRBJ1-4 and V is TRBV18; a weak D match, TRBD1 (6 bases). V was shortened by 3 bases and J by 6 bases, with 11 bases between the two germline ends. Per germline, CDR1 KGHSH and CDR2 LQKENI. This CDR3 contains 14 residues. CDR3 sequence reads: CASSPGAAYEKLFF. CDR3 in DNA: TGTGCCAGCTCACCGGGGGCGGCCTATGAAAAACTGTTTTTT.

The CDR3 loop reads CASTSTVPGQPSGYTF. The CDR3 region has the DNA TGTGCCAGCACCTCAACCGTCCCGGGACAGCCAAGTGGCTACACCTTC. The gene calls are TRBV11-3 and TRBJ1-2, with 7 bases identical to TRBD1. The V and J ends lost 7 bases and 7 bases, in that order; junction bases with no gene match: 18. The CDR3 is 16 amino acids. Germline V gene sequence: CDR1 SGHNT, CDR2 YENEEA.

This chain links TRBV12-3 or TRBV12-4 with TRBJ1-2; a weak D match, TRBD1 (6 bases). This CDR3 has 12 amino acids. The germline V and J ends were trimmed by 4 bases and 5 bases, with 8 bases remaining between them. DNA of the CDR3: TGTGCCAGCAGTTACAGGGTATATGGCTACACCTTC. Residues: CASSYRVYGYTF.

This clonotype was seen once. For the CDR3, the DNA is TGCAGCGTTGGTGGACGGGGGGCCCTACCTAGCCAAAACATTCAGTACTTC. This codes for CSVGGRGALPSQNIQYF. The rearrangement joins TRBV29-1 to TRBJ2-4, with D tentatively TRBD2 (7 bases). The V gene lost 4 bases and the J gene lost 5 bases, with 24 bases spanning the gap. CDR1 and CDR2 (germline): SQVTM, ANQGSEA. The CDR3 is made up of 17 amino acids.

The chain combines TRBV10-3 with TRBJ1-4; D uncertain. V was pared by 0 bases and J by 0 bases, with 8 bases between. The CDR3 contains 16 residues. Germline V gives CDR1 ENHRY, CDR2 SYGVKD. The CDR3 sequence: CAISESIGATNEKLFF. For the CDR3, the DNA is TGTGCCATCAGTGAGTCGATTGGTGCAACTAATGAAAAACTGTTTTTT.

This chain joins TRBV6-5 and TRBJ1-2, with D uncertain. Trimming removed 2 bases at V and 3 bases at J, with 13 bases between. The CDR3 runs 15 residues. The germline V gene has CDR1 MNHEY and CDR2 SVGAGI. The CDR3 region has the DNA TGTGCCAGCAGTTACGATCAGAATTCTTACTATGGCTACACCTTC. Its protein is CASSYDQNSYYGYTF.

Only a few counts were recorded for this clonotype. The chain combines TRBV6-2 or TRBV6-3 with TRBJ2-7; no definite D call. This CDR3 has 12 residues. V was pared by 8 bases and J by 1 base, with 9 bases between. Germline V gives CDR1 MNHEY, CDR2 SVGEGT. The CDR3 loop reads CASDSDSYEQYF. The CDR3, as DNA: TGTGCCAGCGACTCGGATTCCTACGAGCAGTACTTC.

A few counts support this clonotype. The CDR3: CASSQGWERRMETQYF. The CDR3 DNA follows: TGTGCCAGCAGCCAGGGGTGGGAGAGGAGAATGGAGACCCAGTACTTC. V gene TRBV7-2 combines with J gene TRBJ2-5; D possibly corresponds to TRBD1 (6 bases). There are 16 residues in the CDR3. The germline CDR1 and CDR2 sequences are SGHTA and FQGNSA. V was shortened by 5 bases and J by 5 bases, with 21 bases between the two germline ends.

CDR3 DNA sequence: TGCGCCAGCAGCTTGGAGGGACTAGCGGGAGTAGATGAGCAGTTCTTC. Its protein is CASSLEGLAGVDEQFF. The chain employs TRBV5-1 and TRBJ2-1, with 14 bases aligning to TRBD2. The J segment lost 8 bases and the V segment lost 0 bases, leaving 4 bases of the junction unmatched. The CDR3 totals 16 residues. Germline CDR1 reads SGHRS; CDR2 reads YFSETQ.

This clonotype was seen only a few times. The chain uses TRBV20-1 and TRBJ2-3; D call uncertain. The CDR3 sequence is 13 residues long. V shed 3 bases and J shed 1 base, with 8 bases lying between them. Germline V gene sequence: CDR1 DFQATT, CDR2 SNEGSKA (reference sequence). CDR3 sequence (DNA): TGCAGTGCTAGGATCGGAGGCACAGATACGCAGTATTTT. This translates into CSARIGGTDTQYF.

This sequence joins TRBV29-1 and TRBJ2-5, with D perhaps TRBD1 or TRBD2 (7 bases each). The end of the DNA is better explained by TRBJ2-7, so the J call may be wrong. The CDR3 covers 15 residues. The germline V gene has CDR1 SQVTM and CDR2 ANQGSEA. CDR3 sequence reads: CSVEGRGEGTYEQYF. In nucleotides, the CDR3 is TGCAGCGTTGAAGGCAGGGGGGAGGGAACCTACGAGCAGTACTTC.

Only a few counts were recorded for this clonotype. The CDR3 nucleotides read TGCAGTGCCCCGTCGGCGGGGGGCCGGAATGAGCAGTTCTTC. Protein sequence: CSAPSAGGRNEQFF. This chain links TRBV20-1 with TRBJ2-1; 8 bases align to TRBD2. Germline V lookup: CDR1 DFQATT, CDR2 SNEGSKA (reference sequence). V trimming: 6 bases; J trimming: 7 bases; junction bases outside the gene matches: 11. This CDR3 has 14 residues.

The chain links TRBV15 to TRBJ2-7; D not certain. The end of the DNA fits TRBJ2-5 better, so the J call may be wrong. This CDR3 is 13 amino acids long. CDR1 is LNHNV, CDR2 YYDKDF, per germline (reference sequence). The CDR3 nucleotides read TGTGCCACCAGCAGAAGTAGTGGAGAGACCCAGTACTTC. Protein sequence: CATSRSSGETQYF.

This sequence joins TRBV5-5 and TRBJ2-4; D is undetermined. Gene TRBJ2-7 matches the end of the DNA better, so the J call may be wrong. There are 15 residues in the CDR3. CDR1 and CDR2 (germline): SGHKS, YYEKEE (reference sequence). This CDR3 is CASSLLSTATYEQYF. In DNA, the CDR3 is TGTGCCAGCAGCCTACTCTCGACCGCTACCTACGAGCAGTACTTC.

This clonotype was picked up a small number of times. This rearrangement joins TRBV10-3 to TRBJ2-3; no firm D call. CDR1 and CDR2 (germline): ENHRY, SYGVKD. The CDR3 loop spans 15 amino acids. V was clipped by 3 bases and J by 0 bases, with 10 bases between them. DNA of the CDR3: TGTGCCATCAGTGATGCGCGGTCTAGCACAGATACGCAGTATTTT. Protein: CAISDARSSTDTQYF.

The chain is built from TRBV29-1 and TRBJ2-3; D not resolved. Germline CDR1 is SQVTM and CDR2 is ANQGSEA. The CDR3 sequence is 13 residues long. V was pared by 7 bases and J by 1 base, with 12 bases between. Written as DNA, the CDR3 is TGCAGCGCTTCAGACGGAGGCACAGATACGCAGTATTTT. It encodes CSASDGGTDTQYF.

The gene calls are TRBV3-1 and TRBJ2-1, with 8 bases aligning to TRBD1. Trimming took 1 base from V and 5 from J; bases not matched to a gene: 4. CDR3 size: 15 residues. The germline V gene encodes CDR1 LGHDT and CDR2 YNNKEL (reference sequence). CDR3 region: CASSQATGAHNEQFF. The DNA of the CDR3 is TGTGCCAGCAGCCAAGCGACAGGGGCACACAATGAGCAGTTCTTC.

V and J are TRBV24-1 and TRBJ1-2, with TRBD1 identical over 10 bases. Germline V gene lookup returns CDR1 KGHDR and CDR2 SFDVKD. V lost 4 bases to trimming and J lost 4 bases; unmatched junction nucleotides: 5. The CDR3 runs 15 residues. The CDR3 DNA is TGTGCCACCAGTGACTCGACAGGGGGCGGCTATGGCTACACCTTC. It specifies CATSDSTGGGYGYTF.

This clonotype appeared a few times. The CDR3 loop reads CASRDVADEQFF. In nucleotides, the CDR3 is TGTGCCAGTAGGGACGTCGCGGATGAGCAGTTCTTC. J is TRBJ2-1 and V is TRBV19; no clear D gene. Trimming left V 6 bases short and J 8 bases short, with 11 bases between. From germline, CDR1 is LNHDA and CDR2 SQIVND (reference sequence). CDR3 size: 12 residues.